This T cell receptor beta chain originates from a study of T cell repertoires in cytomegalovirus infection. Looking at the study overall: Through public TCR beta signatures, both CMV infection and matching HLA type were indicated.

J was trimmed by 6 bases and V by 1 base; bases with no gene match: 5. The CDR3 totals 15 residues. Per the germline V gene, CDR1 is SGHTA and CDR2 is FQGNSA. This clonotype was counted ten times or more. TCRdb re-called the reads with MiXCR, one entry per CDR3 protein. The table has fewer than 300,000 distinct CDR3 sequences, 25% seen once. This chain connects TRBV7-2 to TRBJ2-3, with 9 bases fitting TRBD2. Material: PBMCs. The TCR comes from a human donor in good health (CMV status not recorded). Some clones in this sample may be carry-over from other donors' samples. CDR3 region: CASSLVAGAGDTQYF. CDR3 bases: TGTGCCAGCAGCTTAGTAGCGGGAGCGGGGGATACGCAGTATTTT.